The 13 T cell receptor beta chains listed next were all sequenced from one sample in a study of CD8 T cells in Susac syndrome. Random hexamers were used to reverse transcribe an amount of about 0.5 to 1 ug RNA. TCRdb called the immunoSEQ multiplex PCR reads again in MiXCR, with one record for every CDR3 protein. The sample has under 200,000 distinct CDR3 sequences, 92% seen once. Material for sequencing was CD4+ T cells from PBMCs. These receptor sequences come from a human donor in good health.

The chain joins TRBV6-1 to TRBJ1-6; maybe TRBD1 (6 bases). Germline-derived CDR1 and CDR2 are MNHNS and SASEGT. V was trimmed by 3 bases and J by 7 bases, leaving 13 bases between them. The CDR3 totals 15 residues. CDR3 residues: CASSEVRGSNSPLHF. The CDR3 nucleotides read TGTGCCAGCAGTGAGGTCAGGGGCTCCAATTCACCCCTCCACTTT.

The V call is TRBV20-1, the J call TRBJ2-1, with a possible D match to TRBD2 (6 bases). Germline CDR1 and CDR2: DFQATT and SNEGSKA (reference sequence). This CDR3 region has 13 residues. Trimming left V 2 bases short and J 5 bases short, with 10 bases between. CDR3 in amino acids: CSARSTSHNEQFF. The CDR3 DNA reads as TGCAGTGCTAGATCCACTAGCCACAATGAGCAGTTCTTC.

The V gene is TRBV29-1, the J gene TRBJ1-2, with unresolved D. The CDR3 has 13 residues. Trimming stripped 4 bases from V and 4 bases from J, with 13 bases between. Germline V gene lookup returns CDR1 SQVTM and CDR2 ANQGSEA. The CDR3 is CSVGDTMLYGYTF. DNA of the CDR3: TGCAGCGTTGGCGACACCATGCTCTATGGCTACACCTTC.

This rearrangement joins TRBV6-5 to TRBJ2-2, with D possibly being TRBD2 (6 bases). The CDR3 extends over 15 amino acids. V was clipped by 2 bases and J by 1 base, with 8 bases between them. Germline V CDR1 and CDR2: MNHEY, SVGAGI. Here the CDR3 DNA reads TGTGCCAGCAGTTACAGGCGGGGGAACACCGGGGAGCTGTTTTTT. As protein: CASSYRRGNTGELFF.

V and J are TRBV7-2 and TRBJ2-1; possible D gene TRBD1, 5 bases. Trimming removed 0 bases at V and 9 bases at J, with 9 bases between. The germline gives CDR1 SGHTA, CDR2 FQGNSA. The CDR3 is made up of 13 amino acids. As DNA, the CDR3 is TGTGCCAGCAGCTTAGCGCATCAGGGTGAGCAGTTCTTC. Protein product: CASSLAHQGEQFF.

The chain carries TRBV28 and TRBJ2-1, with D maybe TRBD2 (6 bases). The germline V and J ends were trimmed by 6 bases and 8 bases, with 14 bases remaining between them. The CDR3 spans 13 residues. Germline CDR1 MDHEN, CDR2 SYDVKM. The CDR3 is CASRSWRAHEQFF. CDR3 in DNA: TGTGCCAGCAGATCCTGGAGGGCCCATGAGCAGTTCTTC.

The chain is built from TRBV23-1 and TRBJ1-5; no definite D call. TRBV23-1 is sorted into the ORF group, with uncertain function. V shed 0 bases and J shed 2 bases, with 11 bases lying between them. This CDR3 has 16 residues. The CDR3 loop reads CASSQSCNGGNQPQHF. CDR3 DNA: TGCGCCAGCAGTCAATCCTGTAACGGAGGCAATCAGCCCCAGCATTTT.

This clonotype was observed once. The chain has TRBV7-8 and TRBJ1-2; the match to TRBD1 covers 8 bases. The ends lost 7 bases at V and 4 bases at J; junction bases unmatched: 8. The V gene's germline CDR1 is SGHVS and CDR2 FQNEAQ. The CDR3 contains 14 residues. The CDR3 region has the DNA TGTGCCAGCACCGACGGGACAGGATCCTATGGCTACACCTTC. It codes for CASTDGTGSYGYTF.

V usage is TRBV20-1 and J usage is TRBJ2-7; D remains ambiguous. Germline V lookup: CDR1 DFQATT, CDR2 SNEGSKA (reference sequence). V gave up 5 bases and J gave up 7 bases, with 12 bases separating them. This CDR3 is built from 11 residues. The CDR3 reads CSAYVPREQYF. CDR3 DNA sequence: TGCAGTGCTTATGTCCCCAGGGAGCAGTACTTC.

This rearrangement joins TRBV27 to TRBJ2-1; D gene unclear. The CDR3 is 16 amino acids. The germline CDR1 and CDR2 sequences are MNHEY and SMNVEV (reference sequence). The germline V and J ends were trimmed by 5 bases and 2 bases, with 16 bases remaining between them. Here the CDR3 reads CASSLYSSPAYNEQFF. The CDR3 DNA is TGTGCCAGCAGTCTCTACTCATCCCCGGCCTACAATGAGCAGTTCTTC.

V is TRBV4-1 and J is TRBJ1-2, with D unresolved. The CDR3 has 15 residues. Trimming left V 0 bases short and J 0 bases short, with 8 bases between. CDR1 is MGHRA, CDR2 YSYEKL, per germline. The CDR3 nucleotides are TGCGCCAGCAGCCAAGAGGAAGCTTCTAACTATGGCTACACCTTC. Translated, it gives CASSQEEASNYGYTF.

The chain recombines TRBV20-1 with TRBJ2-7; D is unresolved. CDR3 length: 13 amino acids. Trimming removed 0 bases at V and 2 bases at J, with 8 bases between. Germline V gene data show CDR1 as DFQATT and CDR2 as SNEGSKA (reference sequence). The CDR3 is CSARDRATYEQYF. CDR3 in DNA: TGCAGTGCTAGAGATCGGGCTACCTACGAGCAGTACTTC.

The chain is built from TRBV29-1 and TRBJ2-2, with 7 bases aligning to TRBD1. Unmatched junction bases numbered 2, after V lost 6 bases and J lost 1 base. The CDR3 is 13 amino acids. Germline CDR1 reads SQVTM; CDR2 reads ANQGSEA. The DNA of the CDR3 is TGCAGCGTCCGACAGGGGAACACCGGGGAGCTGTTTTTT. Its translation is CSVRQGNTGELFF.